This is a list of T cell receptor beta chains from one sample in a study of T cells after yellow fever vaccination. Each CDR3 protein is one row after TCRdb ran MiXCR on the 5' RACE reads. Of almost 600,000 distinct CDR3 sequences in the sample, approximately 12% are singletons; the top ten hold over 12%. The input for sequencing was PBMCs, taken on the day of the yellow fever booster vaccination. Every receptor here comes from a man between 25 and 39 years old who received the YFV17D yellow fever vaccine. The CDR3 runs from the conserved cysteine through the conserved F or W.

CDR3 length: 13; V gene: TRBV20-1; J gene: TRBJ2-1; CDR3 protein: CSAILRNYNEQFF
CDR3 length: 12; V gene: TRBV12-3/TRBV12-4; J gene: TRBJ1-2; CDR3 protein: CASLVGGLGYTF
CDR3 length: 15; V gene: TRBV5-1; J gene: TRBJ1-5; CDR3 protein: CASSLGSNSNQPQHF
CDR3 length: 12; V gene: TRBV29-1; J gene: TRBJ2-7; CDR3 protein: CSVSLFSYEQYF
CDR3 length: 15; V gene: TRBV5-1; J gene: TRBJ2-3; CDR3 protein: CASSRSAGEIDTQYF
CDR3 length: 14; V gene: TRBV20-1; J gene: TRBJ2-7; CDR3 protein: CSARDPWGSYEQYF
CDR3 length: 15; V gene: TRBV7-8; J gene: TRBJ2-5; CDR3 protein: CASSPRSLLQETQYF
CDR3 length: 13; V gene: TRBV7-9; J gene: TRBJ2-1; CDR3 protein: CANTGLQSSEQFF
CDR3 length: 13; V gene: TRBV4-3; J gene: TRBJ2-7; CDR3 protein: CATSSAAGAEQYF
CDR3 length: 16; V gene: TRBV18; J gene: TRBJ1-5; CDR3 protein: CASSPPGPNSNQPQHF
CDR3 length: 15; V gene: TRBV11-2; J gene: TRBJ2-2; CDR3 protein: CASSLVGQGLGELFF
CDR3 length: 17; V gene: TRBV7-2; J gene: TRBJ2-1; CDR3 protein: CASSTRVAGGGYNEQFF
CDR3 length: 15; V gene: TRBV12-3/TRBV12-4; J gene: TRBJ2-1; CDR3 protein: CASTPDGNSYNEQFF
CDR3 length: 14; V gene: TRBV12-3/TRBV12-4; J gene: TRBJ2-7; CDR3 protein: CASSFQQGAYEQYF
CDR3 length: 17; V gene: TRBV4-3; J gene: TRBJ2-3; CDR3 protein: CASSQDLAGWSTDTQYF
CDR3 length: 14; V gene: TRBV5-8; J gene: TRBJ2-4; CDR3 protein: CASSQRTSQNIQYF
CDR3 length: 13; V gene: TRBV29-1; J gene: TRBJ1-2; CDR3 protein: CSVGGVRDYGYIF
CDR3 length: 13; V gene: TRBV20-1; J gene: TRBJ2-1; CDR3 protein: CSAKGYSYNEQFF
CDR3 length: 13; V gene: TRBV15; J gene: TRBJ2-5; CDR3 protein: CATSLGNQETQYF
CDR3 length: 17; V gene: TRBV9; J gene: TRBJ2-3; CDR3 protein: CASARGASEPYTDTQYF
CDR3 length: 14; V gene: TRBV4-3; J gene: TRBJ2-7; CDR3 protein: CASSQDRTTYEQYF
CDR3 length: 15; V gene: TRBV28; J gene: TRBJ2-1; CDR3 protein: CASGSQAGGNNEQFF
CDR3 length: 15; V gene: TRBV12-3/TRBV12-4; J gene: TRBJ1-5; CDR3 protein: CASRAGQGQVQPQHF
CDR3 length: 16; V gene: TRBV20-1; J gene: TRBJ2-4; CDR3 protein: CSARDWGRGAENIQYF
CDR3 length: 13; V gene: TRBV5-5; J gene: TRBJ1-6; CDR3 protein: CASGTGPDSPLHF
CDR3 length: 14; V gene: TRBV5-1; J gene: TRBJ2-1; CDR3 protein: CASSPGDRNNEQFF
CDR3 length: 11; V gene: TRBV2; J gene: TRBJ2-1; CDR3 protein: CASIYSGMKFF
CDR3 length: 12; V gene: TRBV15; J gene: TRBJ2-5; CDR3 protein: CATSKLQGTQYF
CDR3 length: 15; V gene: TRBV7-2; J gene: TRBJ2-7; CDR3 protein: CASSLAGGTTYEQNF
CDR3 length: 18; V gene: TRBV20-1; J gene: TRBJ2-1; CDR3 protein: CSARKGGRQGHSYNEQFF
CDR3 length: 13; V gene: TRBV11-2; J gene: TRBJ2-3; CDR3 protein: CASSLTVADTQYF
CDR3 length: 13; V gene: TRBV24-1; J gene: TRBJ2-7; CDR3 protein: CATSDRKATRQYF
CDR3 length: 15; V gene: TRBV7-2; J gene: TRBJ2-2; CDR3 protein: CASSLGTVSTGELFF
CDR3 length: 17; V gene: TRBV12-3/TRBV12-4; J gene: TRBJ2-1; CDR3 protein: CASSGLAGGRSYNEQFF
CDR3 length: 14; V gene: TRBV7-2; J gene: TRBJ2-7; CDR3 protein: CASSFSSGPYEQYF
CDR3 length: 16; V gene: TRBV7-2; J gene: TRBJ2-2; CDR3 protein: CASSLASRSTGGELFF